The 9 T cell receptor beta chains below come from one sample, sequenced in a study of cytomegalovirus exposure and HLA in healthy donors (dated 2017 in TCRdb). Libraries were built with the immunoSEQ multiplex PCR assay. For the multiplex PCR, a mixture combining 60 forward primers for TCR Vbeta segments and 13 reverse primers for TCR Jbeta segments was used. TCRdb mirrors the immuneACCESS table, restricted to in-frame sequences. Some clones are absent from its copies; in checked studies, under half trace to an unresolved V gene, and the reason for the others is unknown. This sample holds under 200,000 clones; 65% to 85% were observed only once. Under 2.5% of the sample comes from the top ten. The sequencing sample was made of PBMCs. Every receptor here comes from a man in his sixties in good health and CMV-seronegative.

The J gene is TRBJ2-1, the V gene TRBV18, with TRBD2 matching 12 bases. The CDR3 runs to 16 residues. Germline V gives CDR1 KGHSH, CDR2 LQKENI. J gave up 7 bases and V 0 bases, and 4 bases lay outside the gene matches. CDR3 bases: TGTGCCAGCTCACCACCGGCACTAGCGGGGGGTAATGAGCAGTTCTTC. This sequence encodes CASSPPALAGGNEQFF.

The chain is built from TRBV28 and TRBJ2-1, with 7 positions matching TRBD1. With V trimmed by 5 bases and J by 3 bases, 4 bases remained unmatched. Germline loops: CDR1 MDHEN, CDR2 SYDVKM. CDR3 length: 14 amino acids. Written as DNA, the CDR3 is TGTGCCAGCAGTCCCGGGACAGTCTACAATGAGCAGTTCTTC. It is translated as CASSPGTVYNEQFF.

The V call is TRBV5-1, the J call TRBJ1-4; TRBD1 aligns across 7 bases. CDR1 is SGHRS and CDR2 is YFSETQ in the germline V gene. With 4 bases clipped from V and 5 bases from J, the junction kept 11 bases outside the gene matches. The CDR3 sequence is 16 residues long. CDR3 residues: CASSRQGQAGNEKLFF. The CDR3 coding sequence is TGCGCCAGCAGCCGCCAAGGACAGGCGGGAAATGAAAAACTGTTTTTT. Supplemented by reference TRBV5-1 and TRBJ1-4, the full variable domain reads KAGVTQTPRYLIKTRGQQVTLSCSPISGHRSVSWYQQTPGQGLQFLFEYFSETQRNKGNFPGRFSGRQFSNSRSEMNVSTLELGDSALYLCASSRQGQAGNEKLFFGSGTQLSVL.

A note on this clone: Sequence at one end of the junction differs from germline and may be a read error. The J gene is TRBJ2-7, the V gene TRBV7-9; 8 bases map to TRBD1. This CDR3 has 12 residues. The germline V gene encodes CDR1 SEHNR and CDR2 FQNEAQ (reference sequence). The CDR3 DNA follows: TGTTCCAGCAGCCTGGAGACAGGGGTGAAGTACTTC. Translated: CSSSLETGVKYF. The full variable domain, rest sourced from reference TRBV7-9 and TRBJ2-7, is DTGVSQNPRHKITKRGQNVTFRCDPISEHNRLYWYRQTLGQGPEFLTYFQNEAQLEKSRLLSDRFSAERPKGSFSTLEIQRTEQGDSAMYLCSSSLETGVKYFGPGTRLTVT.

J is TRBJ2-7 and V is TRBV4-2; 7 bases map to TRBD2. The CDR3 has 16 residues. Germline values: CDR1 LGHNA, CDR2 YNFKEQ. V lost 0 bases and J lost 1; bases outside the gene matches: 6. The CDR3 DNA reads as TGTGCCAGCAGCCAAGAGAGTACTAGCGCGTCCTACGAGCAGTACTTC. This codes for CASSQESTSASYEQYF.

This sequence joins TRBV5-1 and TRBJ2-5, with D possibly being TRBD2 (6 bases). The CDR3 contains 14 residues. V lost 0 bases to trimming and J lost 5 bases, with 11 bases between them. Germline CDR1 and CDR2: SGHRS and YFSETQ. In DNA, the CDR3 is TGCGCCAGCAGCTTGGAGTCGGGGGACGAGACCCAGTACTTC. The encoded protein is CASSLESGDETQYF.

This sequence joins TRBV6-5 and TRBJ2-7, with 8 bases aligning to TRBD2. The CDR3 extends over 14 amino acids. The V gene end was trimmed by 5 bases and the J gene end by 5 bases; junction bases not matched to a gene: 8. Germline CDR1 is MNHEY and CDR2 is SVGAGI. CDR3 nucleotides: TGTGCCAGCAGTCCGGCGCGCGGGGGGCACGAGCAGTACTTC. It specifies CASSPARGGHEQYF.

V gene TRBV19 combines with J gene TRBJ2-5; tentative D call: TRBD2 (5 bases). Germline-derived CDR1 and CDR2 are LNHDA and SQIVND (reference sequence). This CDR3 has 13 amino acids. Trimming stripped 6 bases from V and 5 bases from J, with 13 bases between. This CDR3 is CASSSIGGETQYF. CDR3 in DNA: TGTGCCAGTAGCTCGATAGGCGGGGAGACCCAGTACTTC.

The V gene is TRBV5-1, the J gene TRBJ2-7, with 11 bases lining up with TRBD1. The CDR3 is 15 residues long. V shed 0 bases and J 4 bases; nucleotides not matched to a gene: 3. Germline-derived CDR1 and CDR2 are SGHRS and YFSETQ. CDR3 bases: TGCGCCAGCAGCTTGGGGGGACAGGGGGTTTACGAGCAGTACTTC. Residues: CASSLGGQGVYEQYF. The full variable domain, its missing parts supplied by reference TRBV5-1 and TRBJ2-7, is KAGVTQTPRYLIKTRGQQVTLSCSPISGHRSVSWYQQTPGQGLQFLFEYFSETQRNKGNFPGRFSGRQFSNSRSEMNVSTLELGDSALYLCASSLGGQGVYEQYFGPGTRLTVT.